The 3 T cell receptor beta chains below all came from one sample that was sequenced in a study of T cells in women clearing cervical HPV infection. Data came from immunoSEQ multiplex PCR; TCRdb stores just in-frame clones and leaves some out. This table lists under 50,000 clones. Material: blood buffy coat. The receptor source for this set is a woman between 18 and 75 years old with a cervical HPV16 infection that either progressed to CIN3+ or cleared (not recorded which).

The sequenced part of the CDR3 DNA is TGCGCCAGCAGTCAATCCCTAGGACTAGTCCAAGAGACG. This gives the protein CASSQSLGLVQET. The full CDR3 protein reads CASSQSLGLVQETQYF. This sequence joins TRBV23-1 and TRBJ2-3; 7 bases are a match to TRBD2. The read terminates 3 residues before the CDR3 end, so the remaining end is supplied by the germline J gene. TRBV23-1 is sorted into the ORF group, with uncertain function. This CDR3 is 16 amino acids long.

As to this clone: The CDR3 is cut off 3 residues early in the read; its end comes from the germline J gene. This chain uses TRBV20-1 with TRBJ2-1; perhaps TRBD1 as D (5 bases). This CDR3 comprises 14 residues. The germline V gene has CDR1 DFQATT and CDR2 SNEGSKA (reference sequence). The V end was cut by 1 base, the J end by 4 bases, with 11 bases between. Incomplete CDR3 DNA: TGCAGTGCTAGAGGGCAGGGAAGATACAATGAG. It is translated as CSARGQGRYNE. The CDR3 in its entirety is CSARGQGRYNEQFF.

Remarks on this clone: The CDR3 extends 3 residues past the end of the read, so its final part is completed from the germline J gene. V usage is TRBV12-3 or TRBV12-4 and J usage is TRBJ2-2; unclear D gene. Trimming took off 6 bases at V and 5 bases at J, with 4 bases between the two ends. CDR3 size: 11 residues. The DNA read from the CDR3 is TGTGCCAGCAGAGGGACCGGGGAG. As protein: CASRGTGE. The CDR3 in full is CASRGTGELFF.